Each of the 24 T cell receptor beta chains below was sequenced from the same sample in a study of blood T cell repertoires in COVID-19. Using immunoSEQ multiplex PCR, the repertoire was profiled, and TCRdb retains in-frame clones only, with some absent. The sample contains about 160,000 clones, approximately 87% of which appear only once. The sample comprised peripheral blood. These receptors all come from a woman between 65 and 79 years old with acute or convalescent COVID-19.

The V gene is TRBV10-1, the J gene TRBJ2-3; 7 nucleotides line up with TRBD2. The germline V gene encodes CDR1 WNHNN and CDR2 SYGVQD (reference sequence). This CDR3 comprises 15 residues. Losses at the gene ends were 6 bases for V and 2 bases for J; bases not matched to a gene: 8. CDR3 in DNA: TGCGCCAGCAGCGATACTAGCGTATACACAGATACGCAGTATTTT. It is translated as CASSDTSVYTDTQYF.

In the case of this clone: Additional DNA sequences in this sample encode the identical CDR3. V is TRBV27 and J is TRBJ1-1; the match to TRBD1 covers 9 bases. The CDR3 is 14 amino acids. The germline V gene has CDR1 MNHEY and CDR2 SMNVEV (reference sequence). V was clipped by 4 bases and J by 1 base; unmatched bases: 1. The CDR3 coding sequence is TGTGCCAGCAGTTCGACAGGGGGGAACACTGAAGCTTTCTTT. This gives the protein CASSSTGGNTEAFF.

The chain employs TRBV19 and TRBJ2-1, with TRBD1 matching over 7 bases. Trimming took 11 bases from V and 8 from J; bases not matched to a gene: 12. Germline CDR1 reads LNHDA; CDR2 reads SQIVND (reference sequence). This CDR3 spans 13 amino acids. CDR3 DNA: TGTGCCTCAAAGGGACAGCCGATCGATGAGCAGTTCTTC. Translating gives CASKGQPIDEQFF.

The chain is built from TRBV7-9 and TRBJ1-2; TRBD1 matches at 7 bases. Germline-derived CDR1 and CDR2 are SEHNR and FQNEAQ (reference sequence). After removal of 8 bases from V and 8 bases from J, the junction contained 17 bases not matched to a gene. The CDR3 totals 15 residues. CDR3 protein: CASAPQGSGGQGYTF. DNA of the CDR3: TGTGCCAGCGCCCCCCAAGGGTCAGGGGGTCAGGGCTACACCTTC.

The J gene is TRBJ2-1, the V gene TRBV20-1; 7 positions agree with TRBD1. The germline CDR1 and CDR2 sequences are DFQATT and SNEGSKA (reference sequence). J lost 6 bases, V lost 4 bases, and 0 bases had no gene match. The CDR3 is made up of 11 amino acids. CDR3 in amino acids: CSANRGNEQFF. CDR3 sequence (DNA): TGCAGTGCTAACAGGGGCAATGAGCAGTTCTTC.

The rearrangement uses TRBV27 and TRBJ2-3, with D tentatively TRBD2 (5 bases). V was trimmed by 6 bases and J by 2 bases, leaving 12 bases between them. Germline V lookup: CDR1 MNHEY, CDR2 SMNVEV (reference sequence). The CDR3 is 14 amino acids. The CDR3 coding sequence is TGTGCCAGCAGACGGAGGCTTGACACAGATACGCAGTATTTT. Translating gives CASRRRLDTDTQYF.

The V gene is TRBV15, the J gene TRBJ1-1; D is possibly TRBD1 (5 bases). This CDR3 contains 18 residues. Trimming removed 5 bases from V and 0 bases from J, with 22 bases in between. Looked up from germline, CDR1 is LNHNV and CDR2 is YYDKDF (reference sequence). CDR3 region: CATSPPRDFPSVNTEAFF. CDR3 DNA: TGTGCCACCAGCCCCCCTCGGGACTTCCCGAGCGTGAACACTGAAGCTTTCTTT.

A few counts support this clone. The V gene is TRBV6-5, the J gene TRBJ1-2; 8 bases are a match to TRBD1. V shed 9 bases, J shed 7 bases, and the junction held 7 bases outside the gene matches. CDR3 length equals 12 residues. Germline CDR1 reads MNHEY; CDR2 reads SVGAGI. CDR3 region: CASTGQVFGYTF. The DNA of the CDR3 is TGTGCCAGTACGGGACAGGTCTTTGGCTACACCTTC.

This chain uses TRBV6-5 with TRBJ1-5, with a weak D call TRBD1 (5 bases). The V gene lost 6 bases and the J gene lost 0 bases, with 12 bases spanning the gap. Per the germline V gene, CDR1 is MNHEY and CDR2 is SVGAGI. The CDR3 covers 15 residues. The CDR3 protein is CASSPTVDSNQPQHF. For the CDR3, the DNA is TGTGCCAGCAGCCCGACAGTAGATAGCAATCAGCCCCAGCATTTT.

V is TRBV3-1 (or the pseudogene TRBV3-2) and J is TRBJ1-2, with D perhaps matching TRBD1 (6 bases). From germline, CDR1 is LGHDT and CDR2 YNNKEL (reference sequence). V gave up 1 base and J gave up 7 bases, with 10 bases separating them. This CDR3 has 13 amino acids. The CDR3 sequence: CASSQGTVSGYTF. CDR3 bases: TGTGCCAGCAGCCAAGGGACAGTAAGTGGCTACACCTTC.

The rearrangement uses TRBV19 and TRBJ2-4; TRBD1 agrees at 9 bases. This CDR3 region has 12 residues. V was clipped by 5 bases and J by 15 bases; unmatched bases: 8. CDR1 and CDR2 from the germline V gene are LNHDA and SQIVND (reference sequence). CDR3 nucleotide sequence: TGTGCCAGTAGTCCCCGGGACAGGGTGCCGTACTTC. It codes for CASSPRDRVPYF.

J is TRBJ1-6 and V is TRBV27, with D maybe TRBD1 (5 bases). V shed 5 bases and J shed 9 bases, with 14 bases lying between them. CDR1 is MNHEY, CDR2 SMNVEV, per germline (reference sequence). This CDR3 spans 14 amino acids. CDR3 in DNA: TGTGCCAGCAGTCCCGACAGAATGGGTTCACCCCTCCACTTT. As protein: CASSPDRMGSPLHF.

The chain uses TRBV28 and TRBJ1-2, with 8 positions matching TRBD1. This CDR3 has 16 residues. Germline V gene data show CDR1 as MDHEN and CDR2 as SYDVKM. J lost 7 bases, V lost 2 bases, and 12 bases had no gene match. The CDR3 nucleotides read TGTGCCAGCAGTTTACAGGGGGCTGGGGGGGCGAGTGGCTACACCTTC. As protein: CASSLQGAGGASGYTF.

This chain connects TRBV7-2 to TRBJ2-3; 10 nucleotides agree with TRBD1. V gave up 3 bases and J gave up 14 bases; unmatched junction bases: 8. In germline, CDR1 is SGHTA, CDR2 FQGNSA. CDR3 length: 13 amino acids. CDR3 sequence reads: CASSFKPGTGVYF. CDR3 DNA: TGTGCCAGCAGCTTTAAACCCGGGACAGGGGTGTATTTT.

For the CDR3, the DNA is TGCGCCAGCAGCCCCCAGCCACGGGACAGCTTGGTTTTCTCTGGAAACACCATATATTTT. Amino acids: CASSPQPRDSLVFSGNTIYF. The chain couples TRBV4-3 to TRBJ1-3; TRBD1 matches 7 bases. V was clipped by 4 bases and J by 0 bases; unmatched bases: 18. CDR3 length: 20 residues. Germline CDR1 reads LGHNA; CDR2 reads YSLEER.

CDR3 residues: CASSRPGTRFNNEQFF. The CDR3 DNA follows: TGTGCCAGCAGCCGTCCCGGGACTAGATTTAACAATGAGCAGTTCTTC. The genes are TRBV3-1 (or the pseudogene TRBV3-2) and TRBJ2-1; 8 bases agree with TRBD2. Germline lookup yields CDR1 LGHDT and CDR2 YNNKEL (reference sequence). The CDR3 sequence is 16 residues long. V lost 4 bases to trimming and J lost 5 bases; unmatched junction nucleotides: 10.

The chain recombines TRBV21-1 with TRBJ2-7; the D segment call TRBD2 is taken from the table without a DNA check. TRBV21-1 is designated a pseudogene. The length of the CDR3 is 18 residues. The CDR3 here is CASSNRETDGRSSYEQYF. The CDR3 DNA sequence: TGTGCCAGCAGCAATAGGGAGACGGACGGTCGGAGCTCCTACGAGCAGTACTTC.

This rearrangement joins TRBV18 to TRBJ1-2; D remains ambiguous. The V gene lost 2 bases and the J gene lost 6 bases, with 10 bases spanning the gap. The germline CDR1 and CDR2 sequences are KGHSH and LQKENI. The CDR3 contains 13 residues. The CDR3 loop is CASSPSAGDGYTF. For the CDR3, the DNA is TGTGCCAGCTCACCATCGGCCGGGGATGGCTACACCTTC.

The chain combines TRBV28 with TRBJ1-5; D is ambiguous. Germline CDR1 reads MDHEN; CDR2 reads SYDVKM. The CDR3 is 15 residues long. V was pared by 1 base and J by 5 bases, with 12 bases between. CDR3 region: CASSLYAARDQPQHF. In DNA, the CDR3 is TGTGCCAGCAGTTTATACGCCGCGCGGGATCAGCCCCAGCATTTT.

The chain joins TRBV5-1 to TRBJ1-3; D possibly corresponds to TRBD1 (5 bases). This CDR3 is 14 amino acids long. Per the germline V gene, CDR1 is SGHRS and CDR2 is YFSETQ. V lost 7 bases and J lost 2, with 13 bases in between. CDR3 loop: CASQGAGTGNTIYF. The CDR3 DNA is TGCGCCAGCCAGGGCGCGGGGACTGGAAACACCATATATTTT. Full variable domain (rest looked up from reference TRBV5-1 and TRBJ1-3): KAGVTQTPRYLIKTRGQQVTLSCSPISGHRSVSWYQQTPGQGLQFLFEYFSETQRNKGNFPGRFSGRQFSNSRSEMNVSTLELGDSALYLCASQGAGTGNTIYFGEGSWLTVV.

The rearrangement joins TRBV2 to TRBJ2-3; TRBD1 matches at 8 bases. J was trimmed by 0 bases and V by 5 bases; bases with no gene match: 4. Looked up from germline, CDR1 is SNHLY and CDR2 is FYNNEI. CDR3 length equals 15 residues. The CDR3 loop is CASSLDRVSTDTQYF. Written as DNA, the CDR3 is TGTGCCAGCAGTTTGGACAGGGTTAGCACAGATACGCAGTATTTT.

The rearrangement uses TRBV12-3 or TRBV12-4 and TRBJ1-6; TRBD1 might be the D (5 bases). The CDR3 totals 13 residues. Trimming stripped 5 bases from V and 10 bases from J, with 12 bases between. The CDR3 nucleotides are TGTGCCAGCAGTCCCGACAGTAGATCACCCCTCCACTTT. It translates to CASSPDSRSPLHF.

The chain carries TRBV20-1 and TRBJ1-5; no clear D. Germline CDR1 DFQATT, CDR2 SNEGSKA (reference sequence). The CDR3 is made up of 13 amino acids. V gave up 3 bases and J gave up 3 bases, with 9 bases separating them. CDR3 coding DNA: TGCAGTGCTAGTGGGCAGGACAATCAGCCCCAGCATTTT. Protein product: CSASGQDNQPQHF.

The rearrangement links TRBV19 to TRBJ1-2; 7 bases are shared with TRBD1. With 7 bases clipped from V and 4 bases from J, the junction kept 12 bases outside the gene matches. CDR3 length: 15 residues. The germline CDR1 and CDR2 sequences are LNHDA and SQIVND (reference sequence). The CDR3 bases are TGTGCCAGTACTCTACGTTCAGGGGGACTCTATGGCTACACCTTC. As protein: CASTLRSGGLYGYTF.